Sequencing of this T cell receptor beta chain was carried out in a study of blood T cells in healthy people across ages. Study results and limitations: In long-lived donors, naive CD4+ cell counts and diversity exceeded those of aged donors.

Details on this clonotype: The antigen is undetermined.

The authors ran a second PCR of about 6 to 12 cycles using a sample-barcoded 5' primer and a J-beta primer mix. TCRdb redid the calling of the 5' RACE reads with MiXCR, one entry per CDR3 protein. This sample carries over 1,500,000 distinct CDR3 sequences, 39% of them seen once, and the ten largest clones take 20% to 25%. The TCR comes from a human donor in good health. The sample taken for sequencing was blood.

The CDR3 protein is CASSQDPWQALQPQHF. The CDR3 DNA reads TGTGCCAGCAGCCAAGATCCATGGCAGGCCCTTCAGCCCCAGCATTTT. The J gene is TRBJ1-5, the V gene TRBV4-2; D ambiguous. Looked up from germline, CDR1 is LGHNA and CDR2 is YNFKEQ. The CDR3 is made up of 16 amino acids. The V end was cut by 0 bases, the J end by 6 bases, with 15 bases between.